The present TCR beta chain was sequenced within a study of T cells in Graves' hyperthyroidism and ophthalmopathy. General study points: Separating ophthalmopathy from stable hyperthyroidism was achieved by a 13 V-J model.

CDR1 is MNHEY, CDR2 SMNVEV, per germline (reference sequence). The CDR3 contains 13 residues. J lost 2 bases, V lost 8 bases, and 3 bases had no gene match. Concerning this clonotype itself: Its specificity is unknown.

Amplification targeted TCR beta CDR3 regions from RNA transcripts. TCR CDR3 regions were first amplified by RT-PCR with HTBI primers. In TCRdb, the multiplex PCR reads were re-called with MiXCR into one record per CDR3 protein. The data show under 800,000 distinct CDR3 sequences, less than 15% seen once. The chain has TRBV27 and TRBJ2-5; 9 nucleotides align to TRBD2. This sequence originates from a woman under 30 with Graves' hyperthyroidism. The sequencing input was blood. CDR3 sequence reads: CASETSGQETQYF. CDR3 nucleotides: TGTGCCAGCGAGACTAGCGGACAAGAGACCCAGTACTTC.